Following are 32 T cell receptor beta chains from one sample sequenced in a study of PD-1 blockade in classical Hodgkin lymphoma. Indicated time point: cycle 4 day 1 (C4D1), after 6 weeks of nivolumab. Each patient relapsed following autologous stem cell transplantation, and prior brentuximab vedotin exposure differed. The assay was immunoSEQ multiplex PCR, and TCRdb's table has in-frame clones only and misses some. Here the sample spans roughly 50,000 clones, around 87% being singletons. This specimen consisted of peripheral blood mononuclear cells (PBMCs), obtained before the fourth cycle of nivolumab. These receptors were obtained from a human donor with classical Hodgkin lymphoma.

This chain connects TRBV7-8 to TRBJ1-5; D is undetermined. Germline CDR1 and CDR2: SGHVS and FQNEAQ. The CDR3 loop spans 15 amino acids. V lost 5 bases to trimming and J lost 7 bases, with 18 bases between them. For the CDR3, the DNA is TGTGCCAGCAGCCCAGAGCGAAGGGCCCGGCAGCCCCAGCATTTT. Protein: CASSPERRARQPQHF.

J is TRBJ1-6 and V is TRBV9; D might be TRBD1 (5 bases). This CDR3 has 15 residues. The V end was cut by 3 bases, the J end by 5 bases, with 12 bases between. CDR1 is SGDLS, CDR2 YYNGEE, per germline. The CDR3 loop is CASSARDGNNSPLHF. The CDR3 DNA reads as TGTGCCAGCAGCGCCAGGGACGGGAATAATTCACCCCTCCACTTT.

This clone was seen a single time. The chain is built from TRBV7-6 and TRBJ2-5; no clear D. Germline CDR1 and CDR2: SGHVS and FNYEAQ. Trimming removed 3 bases from V and 5 bases from J, with 25 bases in between. The CDR3 consists of 18 residues. The CDR3 sequence: CASSFRPHRALYGETQYF. CDR3 nucleotide sequence: TGTGCCAGCAGCTTTCGACCTCACCGGGCCTTATACGGGGAGACCCAGTACTTC.

The chain carries TRBV11-3 and TRBJ1-4; no clear D gene. There are 16 residues in the CDR3. Trimming left V 0 bases short and J 3 bases short, with 11 bases between. CDR1 and CDR2 from the germline V gene are SGHNT and YENEEA. The CDR3 is CASSLDGTSANEKLFF. CDR3 sequence (DNA): TGTGCCAGCAGCTTAGATGGAACCTCAGCTAATGAAAAACTGTTTTTT. The complete variable domain, with remaining parts taken from reference TRBV11-3 and TRBJ1-4, reads EAGVVQSPRYKIIEKKQPVAFWCNPISGHNTLYWYLQNLGQGPELLIRYENEEAVDDSQLPKDRFSAERLKGVDSTLKIQPAELGDSAVYLCASSLDGTSANEKLFFGSGTQLSVL.

The rearrangement links TRBV19 to TRBJ1-4; 8 bases are shared with TRBD1. J was trimmed by 8 bases and V by 6 bases; bases with no gene match: 8. Germline assignment: CDR1 LNHDA and CDR2 SQIVND (reference sequence). The CDR3 sequence is 14 residues long. CDR3 nucleotides: TGTGCCAGTAGCAAGGACAGGGTTGGGGAAAAACTGTTTTTT. Translation gives CASSKDRVGEKLFF.

The gene calls are TRBV9 and TRBJ2-2, with a tentative D call TRBD2 (5 bases). Germline CDR1 SGDLS, CDR2 YYNGEE. Deletions cut 0 bases from V and 13 bases from J, with 19 bases between. The CDR3 has 15 amino acids. Here the CDR3 reads CASSVVSALPGRLFF. As DNA, the CDR3 is TGTGCCAGCAGCGTAGTGTCAGCCCTACCGGGGAGGCTGTTTTTT.

This clone showed up just a few times. The chain links TRBV27 to TRBJ1-5; D remains unclear. The CDR3 length is 13 residues. Germline lookup yields CDR1 MNHEY and CDR2 SMNVEV (reference sequence). Trimming removed 6 bases at V and 11 bases at J, with 17 bases between. The CDR3 bases are TGTGCCAGCAGCTTAAAACCCTCTCAAGCCCAGCATTTT. This encodes CASSLKPSQAQHF.

The chain has TRBV18 and TRBJ1-1; possibly TRBD1 for D (5 bases). The ends were cut back, 3 bases at V and 6 bases at J, with 8 bases in the middle. The CDR3 sequence is 12 residues long. From germline, CDR1 is KGHSH and CDR2 LQKENI. CDR3 amino acids: CASSPEGPEAFF. The CDR3 nucleotides read TGTGCCAGCTCACCGGAGGGACCTGAAGCTTTCTTT.

This clone was recorded once. The chain is built from TRBV5-4 and TRBJ2-7, with TRBD1 as a possible D gene (5 bases). This CDR3 is built from 12 residues. Deletions cut 4 bases from V and 3 bases from J, with 8 bases between. In germline, CDR1 is SGHNT, CDR2 YYREEE (reference sequence). The chain's CDR3 is CASSQDIYEQYF. The CDR3, as DNA: TGTGCCAGCAGCCAGGACATCTACGAGCAGTACTTC.

The chain combines TRBV4-1 with TRBJ2-7, with 11 nucleotides matching TRBD2. The junction had 6 bases not matched to a gene; V was cut back by 5 bases and J by 3 bases. The CDR3 is made up of 15 amino acids. Germline CDR1 is MGHRA and CDR2 is YSYEKL. The CDR3 DNA sequence: TGCGCCAGCAGCACCGGACTAGCGGGCTACTACGAGCAGTACTTC. It is translated as CASSTGLAGYYEQYF.

This clone was counted between two and nine times. V gene TRBV25-1 combines with J gene TRBJ2-2; the match to TRBD2 covers 7 bases. After removal of 5 bases from V and 0 bases from J, the junction contained 3 bases not matched to a gene. The CDR3 loop spans 15 amino acids. CDR1 and CDR2 (germline): MGHDK, SYGVNS. CDR3 nucleotides: TGTGCCAGCAGTCAACTAGCGCCGAACACCGGGGAGCTGTTTTTT. Its protein is CASSQLAPNTGELFF.

This chain connects TRBV18 to TRBJ2-3; no clear D. CDR3 length: 15 amino acids. Deletions cut 5 bases from V and 4 bases from J, with 16 bases between. CDR1 is KGHSH, CDR2 LQKENI, per germline. CDR3 residues: CASSFVWGNSDTQYF. CDR3 nucleotide sequence: TGTGCCAGCTCATTCGTATGGGGTAACTCAGATACGCAGTATTTT.

This sequence joins TRBV6-4 and TRBJ2-4; TRBD1 aligns across 8 bases. Trimming took 0 bases from V and 2 from J; bases not matched to a gene: 15. The CDR3 spans 20 residues. The germline V gene has CDR1 MRHNA and CDR2 SNTAGT. The CDR3 DNA reads as TGTGCCAGCAGTGACTCCCAGGACAGGGTCGGTCCTATGCCCAAAAACATTCAGTACTTC. Residues: CASSDSQDRVGPMPKNIQYF.

The chain links TRBV7-3 to TRBJ2-3; 10 bases align to TRBD2. This CDR3 has 15 residues. The J segment lost 4 bases and the V segment lost 3 bases, leaving 4 bases of the junction unmatched. From germline, CDR1 is SGHTA and CDR2 FQGTGA. In DNA, the CDR3 is TGTGCCAGCAGCTTCCTAGCGGGAGTGGCAGATACGCAGTATTTT. Protein: CASSFLAGVADTQYF.

This chain joins TRBV28 and TRBJ1-2; D may be TRBD1 (6 bases). This CDR3 region has 15 residues. Germline values: CDR1 MDHEN, CDR2 SYDVKM. Trimming stripped 6 bases from V and 3 bases from J, with 17 bases between. The DNA of the CDR3 is TGTGCCAGCAGCCTGGGACAAATGAGGGACTATGGCTACACCTTC. The encoded protein is CASSLGQMRDYGYTF.

This clone was observed once. The rearrangement links TRBV6-5 to TRBJ2-5; 8 bases agree with TRBD1. Trimming at V came to 6 bases and at J to 2 bases, leaving 8 bases not matched to a gene. Germline loops: CDR1 MNHEY, CDR2 SVGAGI. The CDR3 totals 15 residues. Here the CDR3 DNA reads TGTGCCAGCAGCCAGGACAGGGCAACTCAAGAGACCCAGTACTTC. Translating it yields CASSQDRATQETQYF.

The J gene is TRBJ2-1, the V gene TRBV7-8, with TRBD2 matching over 10 bases. The germline gives CDR1 SGHVS, CDR2 FQNEAQ. V shed 5 bases, J shed 0 bases, and the junction held 7 bases outside the gene matches. The CDR3 is made up of 17 amino acids. CDR3 loop: CASSGESSGSSYNEQFF. As DNA, the CDR3 is TGTGCCAGCAGCGGAGAGTCTAGCGGGAGCTCCTACAATGAGCAGTTCTTC.

This chain connects TRBV6-5 to TRBJ1-2, with a weak D call TRBD1 (5 bases). Trimming left V 6 bases short and J 5 bases short, with 16 bases between. The CDR3 covers 14 residues. Germline CDR1 MNHEY, CDR2 SVGAGI. The CDR3 bases are TGTGCCAGCAGATTCGGGACTTCTGCTTATGGCTACACCTTC. Amino acid sequence: CASRFGTSAYGYTF.

The V gene is TRBV5-1, the J gene TRBJ2-7; 10 bases line up with TRBD2. This CDR3 is built from 16 residues. Per the germline V gene, CDR1 is SGHRS and CDR2 is YFSETQ. V trimming: 0 bases; J trimming: 2 bases; junction bases outside the gene matches: 5. CDR3 in DNA: TGCGCCAGCAGCTTGGTAGTAGCGGGAGGCACCTACGAGCAGTACTTC. This translates into CASSLVVAGGTYEQYF.

The chain carries TRBV18 and TRBJ2-5, with unresolved D. V was shortened by 3 bases and J by 7 bases, with 9 bases between the two germline ends. Germline CDR1 KGHSH, CDR2 LQKENI. This CDR3 is built from 12 residues. The CDR3 DNA reads TGTGCCAGCTCACCTCTAAACGGGACCCAGTACTTC. It encodes CASSPLNGTQYF.

V is TRBV27 and J is TRBJ1-1; TRBD1 matches 7 bases. The CDR3 loop spans 14 amino acids. V lost 3 bases and J lost 3; bases outside the gene matches: 4. Germline CDR1 MNHEY, CDR2 SMNVEV (reference sequence). This chain's CDR3 is CASSFYDRDTEAFF. CDR3 coding DNA: TGTGCCAGCAGTTTCTACGACAGGGACACTGAAGCTTTCTTT.

The V gene is TRBV18, the J gene TRBJ1-2, with 9 positions matching TRBD1. CDR3 size: 14 residues. The ends lost 1 base at V and 5 bases at J; junction bases unmatched: 2. From germline, CDR1 is KGHSH and CDR2 LQKENI. The CDR3 reads CASSPQGQGYGYTF. The DNA of the CDR3 is TGTGCCAGCTCACCACAGGGACAGGGATATGGCTACACCTTC.

V usage is TRBV7-8 and J usage is TRBJ1-2; TRBD1 might be the D (5 bases). Trimming shortened V by 4 bases and J by 3 bases, and 12 bases separated the two germline ends. The CDR3 covers 14 residues. In germline, CDR1 is SGHVS, CDR2 FQNEAQ. CDR3 sequence reads: CASSSFETDYGYTF. CDR3 bases: TGTGCCAGCAGCTCCTTTGAGACAGACTATGGCTACACCTTC.

The J gene is TRBJ1-1, the V gene TRBV9; D is undetermined. V shed 4 bases and J shed 7 bases, with 14 bases lying between them. The CDR3 contains 13 residues. Germline values: CDR1 SGDLS, CDR2 YYNGEE. Here the CDR3 DNA reads TGTGCCAGCAGCCCATCCCAACGGCTTGAAGCTTTCTTT. It specifies CASSPSQRLEAFF.

This clone appeared a few times. The chain couples TRBV28 to TRBJ2-3; the D gene is possibly TRBD2 (6 bases). Germline lookup yields CDR1 MDHEN and CDR2 SYDVKM. This CDR3 spans 17 amino acids. V was clipped by 2 bases and J by 2 bases, with 17 bases between them. Here the CDR3 reads CASSLEVLGGSTDTQYF. The CDR3 coding sequence is TGTGCCAGCAGTTTAGAGGTTCTCGGGGGTTCCACAGATACGCAGTATTTT.

This chain links TRBV19 with TRBJ1-5, with 8 bases aligning to TRBD1. Germline loops: CDR1 LNHDA, CDR2 SQIVND (reference sequence). J was trimmed by 4 bases and V by 1 base; bases with no gene match: 0. The CDR3 is made up of 14 amino acids. CDR3 DNA: TGTGCCAGTAGTATAGGGACAGGGAATCAGCCCCAGCATTTT. This translates into CASSIGTGNQPQHF.

This clone occurred once. The chain recombines TRBV10-2 with TRBJ1-5, with D uncertain. Germline V CDR1 and CDR2: WSHSY, SAAADI. This CDR3 is 15 amino acids long. V was cut by 7 bases and J by 0 bases, with 13 bases left in between. CDR3 protein: CASKGTNFSNQPQHF. The CDR3 coding sequence is TGCGCCAGCAAGGGAACAAATTTTAGCAATCAGCCCCAGCATTTT.

V is TRBV19 and J is TRBJ1-4; tentatively, D is TRBD1 (5 bases). CDR3 length equals 13 residues. Germline CDR1 reads LNHDA; CDR2 reads SQIVND (reference sequence). Trimming left V 1 base short and J 8 bases short, with 8 bases between. CDR3 sequence (DNA): TGTGCCAGTAGTATAGCAGGGCGGGAAAAACTGTTTTTT. It yields the protein CASSIAGREKLFF.

This clone has only one observation. V gene TRBV10-2 combines with J gene TRBJ2-1, with a tentative D call TRBD1 (5 bases). V was trimmed by 5 bases and J by 4 bases, leaving 12 bases between them. Germline CDR1 and CDR2: WSHSY and SAAADI. The CDR3 consists of 14 residues. Here the CDR3 reads CASSPSTVYNEQFF. The CDR3 DNA reads TGCGCCAGCAGTCCGTCGACAGTTTACAATGAGCAGTTCTTC.

The gene calls are TRBV30 and TRBJ2-7; 9 bases are a match to TRBD1. CDR3 length: 14 amino acids. CDR1 is GTSNPN, CDR2 SVGIG, per germline (reference sequence). The J segment lost 3 bases and the V segment lost 5 bases, leaving 8 bases of the junction unmatched. In DNA form, the CDR3 reads TGTGCCTGGGCCGGGACAGGGTGGGGCTACGAGCAGTACTTC. It codes for CAWAGTGWGYEQYF.

This clone was seen more than once but under ten times. V usage is TRBV19 and J usage is TRBJ1-3, with 9 positions matching TRBD1. The junction had 16 bases not matched to a gene; V was cut back by 9 bases and J by 7 bases. Germline lookup yields CDR1 LNHDA and CDR2 SQIVND (reference sequence). This CDR3 spans 16 amino acids. DNA of the CDR3: TGTGCCAGCAGTCCTCCGAGGGGGACAGGGATTAACACCATATATTTT. As protein: CASSPPRGTGINTIYF.

The chain has TRBV28 and TRBJ1-5; weak D call: TRBD1 (5 bases). The CDR3 length is 12 residues. Per the germline V gene, CDR1 is MDHEN and CDR2 is SYDVKM. Trimming took 6 bases from V and 11 from J, leaving 14 bases between them. CDR3 nucleotide sequence: TGTGCCAGCAGCGGGACTCACACGTCCCAGCATTTT. It translates to CASSGTHTSQHF.